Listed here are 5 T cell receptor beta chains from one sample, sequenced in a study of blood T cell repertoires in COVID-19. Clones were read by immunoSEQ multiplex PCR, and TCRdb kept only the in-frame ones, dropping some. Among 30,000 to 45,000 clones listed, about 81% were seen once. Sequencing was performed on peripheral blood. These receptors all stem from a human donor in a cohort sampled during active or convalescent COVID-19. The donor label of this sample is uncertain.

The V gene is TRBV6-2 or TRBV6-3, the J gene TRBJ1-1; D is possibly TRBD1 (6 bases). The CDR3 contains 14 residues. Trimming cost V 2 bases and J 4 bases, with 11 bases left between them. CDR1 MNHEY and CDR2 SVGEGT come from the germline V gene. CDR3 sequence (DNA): TGTGCCAGCAGTTACAGGGGGGGCGGCACTGAAGCTTTCTTT. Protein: CASSYRGGGTEAFF.

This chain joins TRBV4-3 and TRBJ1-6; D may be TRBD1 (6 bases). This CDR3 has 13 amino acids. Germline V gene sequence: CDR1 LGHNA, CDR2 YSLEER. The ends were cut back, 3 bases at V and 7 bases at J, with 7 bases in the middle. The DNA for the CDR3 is TGCGCCAGCAGCCACCAGGGGAATTCACCCCTCCACTTT. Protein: CASSHQGNSPLHF.

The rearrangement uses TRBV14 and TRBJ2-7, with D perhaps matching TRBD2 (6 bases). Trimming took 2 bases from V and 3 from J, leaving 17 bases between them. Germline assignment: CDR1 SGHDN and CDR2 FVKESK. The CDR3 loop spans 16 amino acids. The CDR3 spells CASSQRHGGIIYEQYF. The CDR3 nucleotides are TGTGCCAGCAGCCAAAGGCACGGGGGAATTATCTACGAGCAGTACTTC. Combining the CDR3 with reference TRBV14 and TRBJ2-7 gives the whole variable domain EAGVTQFPSHSVIEKGQTVTLRCDPISGHDNLYWYRRVMGKEIKFLLHFVKESKQDESGMPNNRFLAERTGGTYSTLKVQPAELEDSGVYFCASSQRHGGIIYEQYFGPGTRLTVT.

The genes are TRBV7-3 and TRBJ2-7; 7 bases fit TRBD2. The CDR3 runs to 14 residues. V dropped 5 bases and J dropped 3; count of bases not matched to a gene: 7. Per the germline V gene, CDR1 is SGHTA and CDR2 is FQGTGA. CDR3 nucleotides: TGTGCCAGCAGCGTTTCTAGCGGCGACTACGAGCAGTACTTC. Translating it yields CASSVSSGDYEQYF.

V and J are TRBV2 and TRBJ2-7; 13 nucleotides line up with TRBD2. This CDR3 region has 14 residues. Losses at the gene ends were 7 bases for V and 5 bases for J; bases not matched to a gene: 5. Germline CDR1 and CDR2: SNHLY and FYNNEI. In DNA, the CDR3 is TGTGCCAGCACCGGACTAGCGGGAGCCCACGAGCAGTACTTC. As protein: CASTGLAGAHEQYF. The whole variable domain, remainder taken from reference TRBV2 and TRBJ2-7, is EPEVTQTPSHQVTQMGQEVILRCVPISNHLYFYWYRQILGQKVEFLVSFYNNEISEKSEIFDDQFSVERPDGSNFTLKIRSTKLEDSAMYFCASTGLAGAHEQYFGPGTRLTVT.